One and the same sample provided the 19 T cell receptor beta chains below, sequenced in a study of spatial heterogeneity in lung cancer. Each CDR3 protein is one row after TCRdb ran MiXCR on the 5' RACE reads. Of some 50,000 distinct CDR3 sequences listed, over 9.5% were seen once; the top ten hold 42%. Time point denoted: sample taken at primary tumor resection. Unsorted whole RNA samples from tumor, nontumor lung or frozen PBMC were sequenced. Sequenced material: PBMCs, taken at surgery. The receptors shown here come from a female donor with early-stage non-small cell lung cancer.

The rearrangement joins TRBV7-9 to TRBJ2-7; D is unclear. Trimming shortened V by 2 bases and J by 6 bases, and 8 bases separated the two germline ends. CDR1 and CDR2 from the germline V gene are SEHNR and FQNEAQ (reference sequence). CDR3 length: 12 amino acids. CDR3 coding DNA: TGTGCCAGCAGCTTACCCCGACGCGAGCAGTACTTC. Translated: CASSLPRREQYF.

This clonotype was counted many times. The chain is built from TRBV12-3 or TRBV12-4 and TRBJ2-7; TRBD2 matches 7 bases. J was trimmed by 6 bases and V by 2 bases; bases with no gene match: 7. The CDR3 loop spans 14 amino acids. The CDR3 loop is CASSLHDGEGEQYF. CDR3 coding DNA: TGTGCCAGCAGTTTACATGATGGGGAGGGCGAGCAGTACTTC.

The sample holds many counts of this clonotype. The chain uses TRBV11-2 and TRBJ2-1; unclear D gene. Between the trimmed V and J ends, which lost 1 base and 4 bases, there was a span of 5 bases. The CDR3 consists of 13 residues. Germline V gene data show CDR1 as SGHAT and CDR2 as FQNNGV. CDR3 DNA: TGTGCCAGCAGCTTAGTCAGGTACAATGAGCAGTTCTTC. Translation: CASSLVRYNEQFF.

The chain uses TRBV9 and TRBJ2-6, with a possible D match to TRBD1 (6 bases). The CDR3 spans 17 residues. Trimming stripped 2 bases from V and 2 bases from J, with 14 bases between. Germline CDR1 reads SGDLS; CDR2 reads YYNGEE. The CDR3 sequence is CASSVLDRTPGANVLTF. CDR3 DNA: TGTGCCAGCAGCGTTCTCGACAGGACGCCTGGGGCCAACGTCCTGACTTTC.

This clonotype was picked up many times. The V gene is TRBV28, the J gene TRBJ1-2; maybe TRBD1 (5 bases). V dropped 7 bases and J dropped 0 bases, with 12 bases sitting between them. The CDR3 loop spans 14 amino acids. Germline lookup yields CDR1 MDHEN and CDR2 SYDVKM. The CDR3 coding sequence is TGTGCCAGCAATATGGGGCAAGCTAACTATGGCTACACCTTC. Its translation: CASNMGQANYGYTF.

This chain connects TRBV7-9 to TRBJ2-3, with D possibly TRBD2 on 6 matching bases. The ends were cut back, 6 bases at V and 8 bases at J, with 24 bases in the middle. The germline gives CDR1 SEHNR, CDR2 FQNEAQ (reference sequence). The length of the CDR3 is 16 residues. CDR3 in amino acids: CASSFQGGIGTGTQYF. The CDR3 nucleotides read TGTGCCAGCAGTTTTCAGGGAGGTATCGGGACTGGTACGCAGTATTTT.

V is TRBV4-2 and J is TRBJ2-1; the D is unclear. With 0 bases removed from V and 8 bases from J, the gap between germline ends came to 8 bases. CDR3 length: 13 residues. The germline V gene has CDR1 LGHNA and CDR2 YNFKEQ. The CDR3 region is CASSQERWDEQFF. The CDR3 DNA is TGTGCCAGCAGCCAAGAAAGATGGGATGAGCAGTTCTTC.

This clonotype was observed a handful of times. The chain carries TRBV6-1 and TRBJ2-2; 10 nucleotides align to TRBD1. V was pared by 7 bases and J by 0 bases, with 5 bases of the junction left unmatched. CDR3 size: 16 residues. From germline, CDR1 is MNHNS and CDR2 SASEGT. The CDR3 DNA sequence: TGTGCCAGCAATAGCGGGACAGGGGCGAACACCGGGGAGCTGTTTTTT. Encoded protein: CASNSGTGANTGELFF.

This clonotype was seen more than once but under ten times. The chain combines TRBV28 with TRBJ2-1, with 13 positions matching TRBD2. The CDR3 is 15 residues long. The V gene end was trimmed by 5 bases and the J gene end by 8 bases; junction bases not matched to a gene: 6. The V gene's germline CDR1 is MDHEN and CDR2 SYDVKM. CDR3 protein: CASSPLAGGSDEQFF. The CDR3 nucleotides read TGTGCCAGCAGTCCACTAGCGGGGGGGAGCGATGAGCAGTTCTTC.

V is TRBV6-2 or TRBV6-3 and J is TRBJ2-1; D is unresolved. CDR1 and CDR2 (germline): MNHEY, SVGEGT. V was cut by 2 bases and J by 8 bases, with 13 bases left in between. There are 14 residues in the CDR3. CDR3 amino acids: CASSYVASSHEQFF. Here the CDR3 DNA reads TGTGCCAGCAGTTACGTGGCTAGTAGCCATGAGCAGTTCTTC.

This clonotype appeared many times. The chain has TRBV25-1 and TRBJ2-2; D remains ambiguous. Looked up from germline, CDR1 is MGHDK and CDR2 is SYGVNS. Trimming took 3 bases from V and 6 from J, leaving 14 bases between them. The CDR3 length is 15 residues. The CDR3 nucleotides are TGTGCCAGCAGTGATGGCCAAAGGATAGCCGGGGAGCTGTTTTTT. It translates to CASSDGQRIAGELFF.

This clonotype was seen only a few times. The J gene is TRBJ2-7, the V gene TRBV27; D may be TRBD2 (7 bases). The CDR3 has 15 residues. The V end was cut by 5 bases, the J end by 0 bases, with 14 bases between. Germline V gene lookup returns CDR1 MNHEY and CDR2 SMNVEV (reference sequence). The CDR3 is CASSRGGGNSYEQYF. The CDR3 nucleotides read TGTGCCAGCAGTCGTGGGGGGGGCAACTCCTACGAGCAGTACTTC.

This clonotype was counted at least ten times. The chain has TRBV28 and TRBJ2-5; D perhaps matches TRBD1 (6 bases). This CDR3 comprises 14 residues. Trimming cost V 3 bases and J 2 bases, with 10 bases left between them. The germline CDR1 and CDR2 sequences are MDHEN and SYDVKM. The DNA for the CDR3 is TGTGCCAGCAGTTTCGCAGGGGAGCAAGAGACCCAGTACTTC. This sequence encodes CASSFAGEQETQYF. Full variable domain (rest looked up from reference TRBV28 and TRBJ2-5): DVKVTQSSRYLVKRTGEKVFLECVQDMDHENMFWYRQDPGLGLRLIYFSYDVKMKEKGDIPEGYSVSREKKERFSLILESASTNQTSMYLCASSFAGEQETQYFGPGTRLLVL.

This clonotype was found a few times. V gene TRBV9 combines with J gene TRBJ2-3; 14 bases are a match to TRBD2. This CDR3 has 16 residues. Trimming at V came to 4 bases and at J to 1 base, leaving 2 bases not matched to a gene. CDR1 and CDR2 from the germline V gene are SGDLS and YYNGEE. The CDR3 here is CASSPGLAGGTDTQYF. CDR3 nucleotides: TGTGCCAGCAGCCCGGGACTAGCGGGGGGCACAGATACGCAGTATTTT. Drawing the rest from reference TRBV9 and TRBJ2-3, the complete variable domain is DSGVTQTPKHLITATGQRVTLRCSPRSGDLSVYWYQQSLDQGLQFLIQYYNGEERAKGNILERFSAQQFPDLHSELNLSSLELGDSALYFCASSPGLAGGTDTQYFGPGTRLTVL.

This sequence joins TRBV7-8 and TRBJ1-2; D call uncertain. The V end lost 1 base, the J end lost 5 bases, and 11 bases lay between the germline ends. Germline V gene sequence: CDR1 SGHVS, CDR2 FQNEAQ. The CDR3 consists of 14 residues. The CDR3 is CASSLVGPEYGYTF. The CDR3 DNA sequence: TGTGCCAGCAGCTTAGTCGGGCCGGAGTATGGCTACACCTTC.

This clonotype was seen only a few times. The chain links TRBV5-4 to TRBJ2-1, with 9 nucleotides matching TRBD2. With V trimmed by 3 bases and J by 7 bases, 8 bases remained unmatched. From germline, CDR1 is SGHNT and CDR2 YYREEE (reference sequence). There are 15 residues in the CDR3. The CDR3 sequence is CASSWGTSRYNEQFF. CDR3 nucleotides: TGTGCCAGCAGCTGGGGGACTAGCCGCTATAATGAGCAGTTCTTC.

Turning to this clonotype: Compared with germline, one end of the junction differs, possibly owing to a read error. The rearrangement uses TRBV12-3 or TRBV12-4 and TRBJ1-2, with D perhaps matching TRBD1 (6 bases). CDR3 length equals 14 residues. CDR3 residues: CGSRRETGFYGYTF. CDR3 nucleotide sequence: TGTGGCAGCAGACGCGAAACAGGGTTCTATGGCTACACCTTC.

In this sample, this clonotype turned up a few times. This chain connects TRBV28 to TRBJ1-2; tentatively, D is TRBD1 (6 bases). The CDR3 contains 14 residues. Germline V gene data show CDR1 as MDHEN and CDR2 as SYDVKM. Trimming took off 7 bases at V and 2 bases at J, with 14 bases between the two ends. The CDR3 is CASKIGGANYGYTF. The CDR3 DNA reads as TGTGCCAGCAAAATAGGGGGGGCCAACTATGGCTACACCTTC.

This clonotype was seen ten or more times. The genes are TRBV6-1 and TRBJ2-2; maybe TRBD2 (5 bases). The germline V gene has CDR1 MNHNS and CDR2 SASEGT. This CDR3 is built from 16 residues. The ends were cut back, 1 base at V and 6 bases at J, with 15 bases in the middle. CDR3 protein: CASSEEGVLRSGELFF. CDR3 bases: TGTGCCAGCAGTGAAGAGGGAGTCTTGAGGTCCGGGGAGCTGTTTTTT.